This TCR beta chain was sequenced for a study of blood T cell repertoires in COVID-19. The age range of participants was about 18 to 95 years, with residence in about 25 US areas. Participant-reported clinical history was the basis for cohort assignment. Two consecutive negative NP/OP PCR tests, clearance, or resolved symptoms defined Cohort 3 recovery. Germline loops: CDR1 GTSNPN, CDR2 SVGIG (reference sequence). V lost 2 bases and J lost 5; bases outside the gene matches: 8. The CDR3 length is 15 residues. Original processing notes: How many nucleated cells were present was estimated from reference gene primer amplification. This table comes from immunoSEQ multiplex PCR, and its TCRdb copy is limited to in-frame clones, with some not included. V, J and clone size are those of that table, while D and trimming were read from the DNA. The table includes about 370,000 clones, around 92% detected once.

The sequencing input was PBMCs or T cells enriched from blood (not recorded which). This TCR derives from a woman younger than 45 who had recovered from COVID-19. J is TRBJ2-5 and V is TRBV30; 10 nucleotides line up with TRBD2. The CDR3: CAWSPPGTSVETQYF. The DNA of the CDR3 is TGTGCCTGGAGTCCCCCCGGGACTAGCGTGGAGACCCAGTACTTC.